This TCR beta chain came from a study of CD8 T cells in ankylosing spondylitis. Scientists made TCR beta libraries using quantitative 5'-RACE with molecular barcodes. In TCRdb, the 5' RACE reads were re-called with MiXCR into one record per CDR3 protein. The profile shows more than 300,000 distinct CDR3 sequences, 7% to 9% of them singletons. V shed 6 bases, J shed 2 bases, and the junction held 1 base outside the gene matches. The CDR3 has 14 amino acids. Study-level points and caveats: Reactive arthritis synovial fluid and blood were previously reported to contain some motif variants. CD8+ by phenotype, disease-linked clones were relatively rare in peripheral blood. What appeared characteristic of ankylosing spondylitis blood was a TCR beta motif of fewer than ten highly homologous variants. Disease-linked clones reportedly concentrated significantly in matched ankylosing spondylitis synovial fluid.

This clonotype was recorded at least ten times. The antigen remains unidentified. Sample: blood, either unsorted or a sorted T cell fraction (not recorded which). This sequence joins TRBV12-3 or TRBV12-4 and TRBJ2-7; the match to TRBD2 covers 13 bases. The TCR was taken from a male donor with ankylosing spondylitis. CDR3 residues: CASRLAGGPYEQYF. In DNA form, the CDR3 reads TGTGCCAGCAGACTAGCGGGAGGGCCCTACGAGCAGTACTTC.